Following are 26 T cell receptor beta chains from one sample sequenced in a study of T cells in Graves' hyperthyroidism and ophthalmopathy. TCR beta CDR3 regions were amplified from RNA. During a first-round RT-PCR of the TCR CDR3, the HTBI primer set was used. TCRdb re-called the multiplex PCR reads with MiXCR, one entry per CDR3 protein. Of about 770,000 distinct CDR3 sequences detected, roughly a sixth appear once; the ten largest clones hold over 15%. The sequenced sample was blood. These receptors originate from a woman in her forties or fifties with Graves' hyperthyroidism that later progressed to Graves' ophthalmopathy.

J is TRBJ2-7 and V is TRBV20-1, with D unclear. Trimming removed 3 bases from V and 3 bases from J, with 6 bases in between. The CDR3 covers 11 residues. The V gene's germline CDR1 is DFQATT and CDR2 SNEGSKA (reference sequence). The CDR3 nucleotides are TGCAGTGCTAGGGCCGGCTACGAGCAGTACTTC. Protein sequence: CSARAGYEQYF.

This clonotype was counted many times. The chain is built from TRBV12-3 or TRBV12-4 and TRBJ1-5; TRBD1 might be the D (6 bases). V was shortened by 4 bases and J by 4 bases, with 17 bases between the two germline ends. The CDR3 is made up of 16 amino acids. The CDR3 loop is CASSSSWTDFNQPQHF. In DNA, the CDR3 is TGTGCCAGCAGTTCCTCATGGACAGATTTTAATCAGCCCCAGCATTTT.

This clonotype was counted a few times. The rearrangement joins TRBV5-1 to TRBJ2-3, with TRBD2 identical over 8 bases. This CDR3 is 16 amino acids long. With 1 base clipped from V and 1 base from J, the junction kept 5 bases outside the gene matches. The germline gives CDR1 SGHRS, CDR2 YFSETQ. CDR3 nucleotides: TGCGCCAGCAGCTTGTTCAGCGGGGGTGGCACAGATACGCAGTATTTT. It codes for CASSLFSGGGTDTQYF. Complete variable domain (other parts from reference TRBV5-1 and TRBJ2-3): KAGVTQTPRYLIKTRGQQVTLSCSPISGHRSVSWYQQTPGQGLQFLFEYFSETQRNKGNFPGRFSGRQFSNSRSEMNVSTLELGDSALYLCASSLFSGGGTDTQYFGPGTRLTVL.

Ten or more counts support this clonotype. The chain uses TRBV12-3 or TRBV12-4 and TRBJ2-7; D perhaps matches TRBD1 (5 bases). V lost 3 bases to trimming and J lost 2 bases, with 11 bases between them. The CDR3 is 14 amino acids. CDR3 region: CASSFSRDTYEQYF. In DNA form, the CDR3 reads TGTGCCAGCAGTTTTAGCAGGGATACCTACGAGCAGTACTTC.

In this sample, this clonotype turned up a few times. The rearrangement uses TRBV5-1 and TRBJ1-1; D may be TRBD1 (6 bases). CDR3 length: 17 amino acids. The germline V gene has CDR1 SGHRS and CDR2 YFSETQ. V lost 7 bases and J lost 0, with 22 bases in between. CDR3 bases: TGCGCCAGCCGGACAGTAGGGGATGGGGACATGAACACTGAAGCTTTCTTT. Protein sequence: CASRTVGDGDMNTEAFF. The complete variable domain, with remaining parts taken from reference TRBV5-1 and TRBJ1-1, reads KAGVTQTPRYLIKTRGQQVTLSCSPISGHRSVSWYQQTPGQGLQFLFEYFSETQRNKGNFPGRFSGRQFSNSRSEMNVSTLELGDSALYLCASRTVGDGDMNTEAFFGQGTRLTVV.

This clonotype was picked up many times. This sequence joins TRBV18 and TRBJ2-3; 14 bases match TRBD2. The V gene's germline CDR1 is KGHSH and CDR2 LQKENI. The CDR3 spans 17 residues. With 1 base clipped from V and 2 bases from J, the junction kept 2 bases outside the gene matches. CDR3 in DNA: TGTGCCAGCTCACCACTGGGACTAGCGGGGGTCACAGATACGCAGTATTTT. This gives the protein CASSPLGLAGVTDTQYF.

This clonotype was seen many times. The chain employs TRBV20-1 and TRBJ2-1; 9 nucleotides align to TRBD1. The CDR3 loop spans 16 amino acids. Germline-derived CDR1 and CDR2 are DFQATT and SNEGSKA (reference sequence). The junction had 11 bases not matched to a gene; V was cut back by 0 bases and J by 8 bases. This chain's CDR3 is CSARDPRDRAHHEQFF. In DNA, the CDR3 is TGCAGTGCTAGAGACCCTCGGGACAGGGCTCATCATGAGCAGTTCTTC.

Many counts were recorded for this clonotype. The chain uses TRBV6-2 or TRBV6-3 and TRBJ2-3, with D perhaps matching TRBD2 (5 bases). The germline V gene encodes CDR1 MNHEY and CDR2 SVGEGT. The CDR3 totals 13 residues. V was cut by 0 bases and J by 6 bases, with 7 bases left in between. CDR3 DNA: TGTGCCAGCAGTTACTCCCAGCGGGATACGCAGTATTTT. Translation: CASSYSQRDTQYF.

This clonotype was counted many times. The chain uses TRBV30 and TRBJ2-2, with 7 nucleotides matching TRBD2. CDR3 length equals 16 residues. Looked up from germline, CDR1 is GTSNPN and CDR2 is SVGIG (reference sequence). The V and J ends lost 2 bases and 0 bases, in that order; junction bases with no gene match: 6. This chain's CDR3 is CAWSLGGVPNTGELFF. The CDR3 DNA reads TGTGCCTGGAGTTTGGGGGGGGTCCCGAACACCGGGGAGCTGTTTTTT.

As regards this clonotype: Since a much larger clone is just one base distant, this may be a read error. The chain employs TRBV11-2 and TRBJ2-1; D ambiguous. CDR1 and CDR2 from the germline V gene are SGHAT and FQNNGV. The CDR3 totals 13 residues. The CDR3 sequence is CASSFLENNGQFF. Here the CDR3 DNA reads TGTGCCAGCAGCTTCTTAGAAAACAATGGGCAGTTCTTC.

This clonotype was found many times. V is TRBV3-1 and J is TRBJ2-1, with TRBD2 matching over 7 bases. Germline V gene lookup returns CDR1 LGHDT and CDR2 YNNKEL (reference sequence). The CDR3 has 17 amino acids. The ends lost 0 bases at V and 5 bases at J; junction bases unmatched: 10. The CDR3 protein is CASSQDSGRGVNNEQFF. CDR3 in DNA: TGTGCCAGCAGCCAAGACTCGGGCCGGGGGGTCAACAATGAGCAGTTCTTC.

This clonotype has ten or more counts. The V call is TRBV27, the J call TRBJ1-6, with a tentative D call TRBD1 (5 bases). Germline assignment: CDR1 MNHEY and CDR2 SMNVEV (reference sequence). This CDR3 contains 18 residues. V was pared by 0 bases and J by 4 bases, with 16 bases between. CDR3 in amino acids: CASSLSGGGAPYNSPLHF. CDR3 DNA sequence: TGTGCCAGCAGTTTATCGGGGGGAGGGGCTCCTTATAATTCACCCCTCCACTTT.

This clonotype appeared a few times. This chain joins TRBV9 and TRBJ2-2; unclear D gene. Looked up from germline, CDR1 is SGDLS and CDR2 is YYNGEE. V gave up 2 bases and J gave up 7 bases, with 3 bases separating them. CDR3 length equals 11 residues. As DNA, the CDR3 is TGTGCCAGCAGCGTTAGCGGGGAGCTGTTTTTT. Amino acids: CASSVSGELFF. The entire variable domain, with the rest obtained from reference TRBV9 and TRBJ2-2, is as follows: DSGVTQTPKHLITATGQRVTLRCSPRSGDLSVYWYQQSLDQGLQFLIQYYNGEERAKGNILERFSAQQFPDLHSELNLSSLELGDSALYFCASSVSGELFFGEGSRLTVL.

This clonotype was detected many times. The J gene is TRBJ1-2, the V gene TRBV5-8; D gene uncertain. CDR1 and CDR2 from the germline V gene are SGHTS and YDEGEE. This CDR3 has 13 residues. V was trimmed by 4 bases and J by 7 bases, leaving 14 bases between them. In nucleotides, the CDR3 is TGTGCCAGCAGCCCGCGCCACAGTATTGGCTACACCTTC. This encodes CASSPRHSIGYTF.

This clonotype was seen a few times. CDR3 amino acids: CASSPLSSGDQETQYF. CDR3 sequence (DNA): TGTGCCAGCAGCCCGCTTAGCAGCGGGGACCAAGAGACCCAGTACTTC. The V call is TRBV11-2, the J call TRBJ2-5, with TRBD2 matching 7 bases. CDR1 and CDR2 (germline): SGHAT, FQNNGV. Trimming cost V 5 bases and J 0 bases; bases outside gene matches: 9. This CDR3 spans 16 amino acids.

A note on this clonotype: A much bigger clone sits one base away, suggesting this may be a read error. This sequence joins TRBV11-2 and TRBJ2-5; 9 bases line up with TRBD2. After removal of 5 bases from V and 1 base from J, the junction contained 5 bases not matched to a gene. The CDR3 runs to 15 residues. The germline CDR1 and CDR2 sequences are SGHAT and FQNNGV. This CDR3 reads CASSARLAAQETQYF. CDR3 DNA: TGTGCCAGCAGCGCCCGACTAGCGGCCCAAGAGACCCAGTACTTC.

The chain joins TRBV29-1 to TRBJ1-1, with D possibly matching TRBD1 (6 bases). V gave up 4 bases and J gave up 7 bases, with 13 bases separating them. Germline CDR1 SQVTM, CDR2 ANQGSEA. The CDR3 runs 12 residues. The CDR3 region is CSVAQGFFEAFF. DNA for the CDR3: TGCAGCGTTGCACAGGGTTTTTTTGAAGCTTTCTTT. The variable domain in full, completed from reference TRBV29-1 and TRBJ1-1, reads SAVISQKPSRDICQRGTSLTIQCQVDSQVTMMFWYRQQPGQSLTLIATANQGSEATYESGFVIDKFPISRPNLTFSTLTVSNMSPEDSSIYLCSVAQGFFEAFFGQGTRLTVV.

This clonotype was seen a few times. This chain joins TRBV27 and TRBJ1-5; no reliable D call. V lost 5 bases to trimming and J lost 2 bases, with 13 bases between them. Germline V lookup: CDR1 MNHEY, CDR2 SMNVEV (reference sequence). This CDR3 region has 15 residues. CDR3 bases: TGTGCCAGCAGTCCTACTCCAGACGGCAATCAGCCCCAGCATTTT. The encoded protein is CASSPTPDGNQPQHF.

This clonotype turned up a few times. This chain joins TRBV6-2 or TRBV6-3 and TRBJ2-1; the D is unclear. V lost 6 bases and J lost 6, with 18 bases in between. This CDR3 has 15 residues. Germline lookup yields CDR1 MNHEY and CDR2 SVGEGT. The CDR3 DNA reads TGTGCCAGCAGCCCCCCCCCCCTGGGATTCAATGAGCAGTTCTTC. Protein: CASSPPPLGFNEQFF.

This clonotype was observed at least ten times. The chain employs TRBV13 and TRBJ1-5; D gene uncertain. Between the trimmed V and J ends, which lost 5 bases and 3 bases, there was a span of 5 bases. The germline V gene has CDR1 PRHDT and CDR2 FYEKMQ (reference sequence). CDR3 length: 12 amino acids. In nucleotides, the CDR3 is TGTGCCAGCAGCCTTAACAATCAGCCCCAGCATTTT. Its translation: CASSLNNQPQHF.

This chain connects TRBV10-3 to TRBJ2-2; the D is unclear. CDR1 is ENHRY and CDR2 is SYGVKD in the germline V gene. The CDR3 is made up of 14 amino acids. Trimming took off 7 bases at V and 3 bases at J, with 12 bases between the two ends. The CDR3 sequence is CAITPYTDTGELFF. CDR3 bases: TGTGCCATCACGCCTTATACGGACACCGGGGAGCTGTTTTTT.

The chain uses TRBV14 and TRBJ2-7; D possibly uses TRBD1 or TRBD2 (7 bases each). Germline values: CDR1 SGHDN, CDR2 FVKESK. The CDR3 has 13 residues. Trimming took off 4 bases at V and 9 bases at J, with 16 bases between the two ends. CDR3 loop: CASSPSPGGVQYF. Here the CDR3 DNA reads TGTGCCAGCAGCCCCTCCCCAGGGGGGGTGCAGTACTTC.

This clonotype was detected many times. The chain uses TRBV5-6 and TRBJ2-1; possibly TRBD1 or TRBD2 for D (6 bases each). The CDR3 is made up of 15 amino acids. V lost 0 bases, J lost 8 bases, and 15 bases lay in between. Germline CDR1 reads SGHDT; CDR2 reads YYEEEE. CDR3 sequence (DNA): TGTGCCAGCAGCTTGGTCCCGGGGGCGGGCGATGAGCAGTTCTTC. As protein: CASSLVPGAGDEQFF.

This clonotype came up a few times. This chain connects TRBV10-2 to TRBJ1-2; the D gene is possibly TRBD1 (5 bases). The CDR3 sequence is 12 residues long. V was cut by 4 bases and J by 7 bases, with 10 bases left in between. The germline gives CDR1 WSHSY, CDR2 SAAADI. As DNA, the CDR3 is TGCGCCAGCAGTGGGGGACGTGGTGGCTACACCTTC. Encoded protein: CASSGGRGGYTF.

In this sample, this clonotype turned up a few times. V and J are TRBV20-1 and TRBJ2-1; a possible D gene is TRBD2 (6 bases). With 3 bases removed from V and 4 bases from J, the gap between germline ends came to 22 bases. Germline values: CDR1 DFQATT, CDR2 SNEGSKA (reference sequence). This CDR3 has 17 amino acids. This CDR3 reads CSARVFWRGRRYNEQFF. CDR3 sequence (DNA): TGCAGTGCTAGGGTTTTTTGGAGGGGAAGAAGGTACAATGAGCAGTTCTTC.

The sample holds a few counts of this clonotype. The V and J genes are TRBV6-1 and TRBJ2-2, with TRBD2 identical over 9 bases. V was clipped by 6 bases and J by 1 base; unmatched bases: 0. Germline CDR1 reads MNHNS; CDR2 reads SASEGT. The CDR3 is made up of 14 amino acids. CDR3 sequence (DNA): TGTGCCAGCAGGACTAGCGGGAACACCGGGGAGCTGTTTTTT. Translation gives CASRTSGNTGELFF.